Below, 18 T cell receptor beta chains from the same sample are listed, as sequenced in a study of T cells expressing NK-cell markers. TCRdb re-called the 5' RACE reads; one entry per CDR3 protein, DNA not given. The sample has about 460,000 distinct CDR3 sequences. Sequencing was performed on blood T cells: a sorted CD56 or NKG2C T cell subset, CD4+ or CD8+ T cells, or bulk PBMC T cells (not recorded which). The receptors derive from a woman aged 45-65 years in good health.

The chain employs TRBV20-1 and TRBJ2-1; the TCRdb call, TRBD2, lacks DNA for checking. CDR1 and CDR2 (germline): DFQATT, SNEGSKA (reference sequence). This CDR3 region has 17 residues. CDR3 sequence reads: CSASDETSGILYNEQFF.

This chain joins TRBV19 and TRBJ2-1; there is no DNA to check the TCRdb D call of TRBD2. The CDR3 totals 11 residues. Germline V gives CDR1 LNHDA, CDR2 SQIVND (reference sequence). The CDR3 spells CASTGENEQFF.

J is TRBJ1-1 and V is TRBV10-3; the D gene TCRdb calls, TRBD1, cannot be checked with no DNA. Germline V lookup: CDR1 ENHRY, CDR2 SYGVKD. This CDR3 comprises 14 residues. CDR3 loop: CAIRTRDSPTEAFF.

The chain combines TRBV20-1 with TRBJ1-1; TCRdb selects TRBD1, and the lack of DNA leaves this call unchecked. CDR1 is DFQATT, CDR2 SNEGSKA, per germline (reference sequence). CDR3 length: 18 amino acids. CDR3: CSARGIMSTSPSNTEAFF.

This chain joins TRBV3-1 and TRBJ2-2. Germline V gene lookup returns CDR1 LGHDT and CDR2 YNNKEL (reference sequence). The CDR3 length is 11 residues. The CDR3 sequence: CASSQERELFF.

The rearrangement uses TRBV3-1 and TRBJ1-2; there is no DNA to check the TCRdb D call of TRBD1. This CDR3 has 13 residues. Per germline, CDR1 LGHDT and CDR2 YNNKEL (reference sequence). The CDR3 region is CASRGTAGYGYTF.

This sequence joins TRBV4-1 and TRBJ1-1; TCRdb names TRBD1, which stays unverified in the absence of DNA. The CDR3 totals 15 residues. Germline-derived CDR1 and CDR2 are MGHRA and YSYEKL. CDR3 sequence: CASSQLPRYWTKAFF.

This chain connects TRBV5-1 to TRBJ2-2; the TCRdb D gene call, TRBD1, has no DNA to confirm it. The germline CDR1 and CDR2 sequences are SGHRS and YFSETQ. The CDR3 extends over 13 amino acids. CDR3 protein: CASSAGGGGELFF.

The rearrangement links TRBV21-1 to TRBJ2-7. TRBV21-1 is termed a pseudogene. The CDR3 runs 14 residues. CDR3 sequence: CASSKEGPDYEQYF.

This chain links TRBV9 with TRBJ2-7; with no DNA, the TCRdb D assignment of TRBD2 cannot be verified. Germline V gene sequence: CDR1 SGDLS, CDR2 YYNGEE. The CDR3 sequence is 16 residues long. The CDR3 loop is CASSSRIAGGSYEQYF. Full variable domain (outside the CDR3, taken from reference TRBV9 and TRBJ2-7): DSGVTQTPKHLITATGQRVTLRCSPRSGDLSVYWYQQSLDQGLQFLIQYYNGEERAKGNILERFSAQQFPDLHSELNLSSLELGDSALYFCASSSRIAGGSYEQYFGPGTRLTVT.

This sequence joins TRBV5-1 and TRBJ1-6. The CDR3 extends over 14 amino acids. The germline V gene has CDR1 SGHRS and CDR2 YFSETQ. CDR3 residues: CASTLGDLGSPLHF.

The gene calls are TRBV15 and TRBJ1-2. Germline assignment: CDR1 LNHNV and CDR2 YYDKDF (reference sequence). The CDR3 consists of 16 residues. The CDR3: CATSRVPLLTIYGYTF. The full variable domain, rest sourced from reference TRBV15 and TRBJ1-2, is DAMVIQNPRYQVTQFGKPVTLSCSQTLNHNVMYWYQQKSSQAPKLLFHYYDKDFNNEADTPDNFQSRRPNTSFCFLDIRSPGLGDTAMYLCATSRVPLLTIYGYTFGSGTRLTVV.

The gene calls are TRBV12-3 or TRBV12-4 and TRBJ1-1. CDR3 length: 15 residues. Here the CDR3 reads CASSFSILMNTEAFF.

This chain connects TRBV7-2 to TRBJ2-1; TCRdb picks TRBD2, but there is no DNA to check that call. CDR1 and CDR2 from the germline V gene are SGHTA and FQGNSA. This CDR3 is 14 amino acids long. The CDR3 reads CASSLAGRANEQFF.

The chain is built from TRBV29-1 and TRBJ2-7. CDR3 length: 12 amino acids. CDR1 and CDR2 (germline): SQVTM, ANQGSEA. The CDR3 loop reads CSVRAGNYEQYF.

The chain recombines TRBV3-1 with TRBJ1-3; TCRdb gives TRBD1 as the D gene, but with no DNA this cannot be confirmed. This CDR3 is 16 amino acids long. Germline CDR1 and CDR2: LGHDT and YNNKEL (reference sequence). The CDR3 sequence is CASSHGGGMDGNTIYF. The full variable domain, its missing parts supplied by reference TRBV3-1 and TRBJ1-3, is DTAVSQTPKYLVTQMGNDKSIKCEQNLGHDTMYWYKQDSKKFLKIMFSYNNKELIINETVPNRFSPKSPDKAHLNLHINSLELGDSAVYFCASSHGGGMDGNTIYFGEGSWLTVV.

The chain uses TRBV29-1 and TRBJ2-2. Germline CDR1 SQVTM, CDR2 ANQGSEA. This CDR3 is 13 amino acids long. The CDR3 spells CSVDSEPRGELFF.

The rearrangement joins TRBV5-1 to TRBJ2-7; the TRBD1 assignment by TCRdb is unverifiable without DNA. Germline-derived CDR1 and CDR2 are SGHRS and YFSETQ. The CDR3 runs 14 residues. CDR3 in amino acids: CASSPGQGGSEQYF.